This T cell receptor (beta chain) came from a study of blood T cell repertoires in COVID-19. Across the whole study: In each case, the material was cDNA or gDNA derived from T cells, B-cell-depleted T cells, or PBMCs.

TCRdb's copy holds only in-frame clones and misses some; the assay was immunoSEQ multiplex PCR. Here the sample spans 180,000 or so clones, 81% being singletons. Germline V CDR1 and CDR2: SGDLS, YYNGEE. The CDR3 is 15 amino acids. After removal of 3 bases from V and 9 bases from J, the junction contained 6 bases not matched to a gene. The Seattle site enrolled patients during active infection and followed them longitudinally. The sequence was obtained from a woman aged 40 to 50 with COVID-19, enrolled during active disease. The V call is TRBV9, the J call TRBJ2-1; 13 bases match TRBD2. The sequenced sample was peripheral blood. The CDR3 loop is CASSAWTSGGGEQFF. CDR3 nucleotides: TGTGCCAGCAGCGCCTGGACTAGCGGGGGAGGTGAGCAGTTCTTC.